One and the same sample provided the 8 T cell receptor beta chains below, sequenced in a study of cytomegalovirus exposure and HLA in healthy donors. Libraries were prepared by immunoSEQ multiplex PCR; TCRdb keeps only in-frame clonotypes and omits some of them. This table has more than 90,000 clones, approximately 93% appearing once. The source material was PBMCs. Receptors originate from a woman aged 25-40 years in good health and CMV-seropositive.

This chain uses TRBV4-3 with TRBJ2-2; no firm D call. Trimming stripped 0 bases from V and 7 bases from J, with 9 bases between. This CDR3 region has 14 residues. Per germline, CDR1 LGHNA and CDR2 YSLEER. The CDR3 loop is CASSQDPAGGELFF. CDR3 coding DNA: TGCGCCAGCAGCCAAGATCCTGCCGGCGGGGAGCTGTTTTTT.

V usage is TRBV28 and J usage is TRBJ2-7, with 8 bases fitting TRBD1. Germline-derived CDR1 and CDR2 are MDHEN and SYDVKM. The CDR3 runs 15 residues. Germline trimming cut 3 bases from V and 7 bases from J; bases unmatched to any gene: 11. Here the CDR3 DNA reads TGTGCCAGCAGTTTCGGGGACAGGCTCCTAGGGGAGCAGTACTTC. Protein: CASSFGDRLLGEQYF.

CDR3 protein: CASSLGRLAEANEQFF. The CDR3, as DNA: TGTGCCAGCAGCTTAGGCCGACTAGCGGAAGCCAATGAGCAGTTCTTC. The chain carries TRBV7-9 and TRBJ2-1, with TRBD2 matching over 9 bases. The CDR3 totals 16 residues. Germline V CDR1 and CDR2: SEHNR, FQNEAQ (reference sequence). V lost 1 base to trimming and J lost 6 bases; unmatched junction nucleotides: 7.

This chain uses TRBV9 with TRBJ1-2, with 10 bases matching TRBD1. Germline CDR1 SGDLS, CDR2 YYNGEE. V was pared by 3 bases and J by 8 bases, with 7 bases of the junction left unmatched. This CDR3 is built from 14 residues. The CDR3 DNA reads TGTGCCAGCAGCGGGACAGGGGGTATCAGGGGCTACACCTTC. Encoded protein: CASSGTGGIRGYTF.

The rearrangement joins TRBV5-1 to TRBJ2-3; 7 bases are a match to TRBD1. Per the germline V gene, CDR1 is SGHRS and CDR2 is YFSETQ. The CDR3 consists of 16 residues. Losses at the gene ends were 4 bases for V and 0 bases for J; bases not matched to a gene: 8. The DNA for the CDR3 is TGCGCCAGCAGCGAGAGCCCGGGACAGAGCACAGATACGCAGTATTTT. Encoded protein: CASSESPGQSTDTQYF.

This rearrangement joins TRBV19 to TRBJ2-7; TRBD1 agrees at 9 bases. Germline V gives CDR1 LNHDA, CDR2 SQIVND (reference sequence). Trimming took 5 bases from V and 5 from J; bases not matched to a gene: 7. This CDR3 is 14 amino acids long. CDR3 sequence reads: CASSSQGQGNEQYF. CDR3 nucleotides: TGTGCCAGTAGTTCCCAAGGACAGGGGAACGAGCAGTACTTC.

V usage is TRBV2 and J usage is TRBJ2-1; TRBD1 matches 9 bases. The V and J ends lost 3 bases and 7 bases, in that order; junction bases with no gene match: 4. Germline CDR1 is SNHLY and CDR2 is FYNNEI. CDR3 length: 14 amino acids. The CDR3 sequence is CASSETGGGNEQFF. The CDR3 coding sequence is TGTGCCAGCAGTGAGACAGGGGGGGGGAATGAGCAGTTCTTC. The full variable domain, with the rest looked up from reference TRBV2 and TRBJ2-1, is EPEVTQTPSHQVTQMGQEVILRCVPISNHLYFYWYRQILGQKVEFLVSFYNNEISEKSEIFDDQFSVERPDGSNFTLKIRSTKLEDSAMYFCASSETGGGNEQFFGPGTRLTVL.

V usage is TRBV30 and J usage is TRBJ2-5, with a tentative D call TRBD2 (6 bases). Germline assignment: CDR1 GTSNPN and CDR2 SVGIG (reference sequence). The length of the CDR3 is 16 residues. V was cut by 0 bases and J by 2 bases, with 16 bases left in between. The CDR3 DNA is TGTGCCTGGAGTGTAACCTGGGGTAGCGGACAAGAGACCCAGTACTTC. The encoded protein is CAWSVTWGSGQETQYF.